These 10 T cell receptor beta chains were sequenced from one sample in a study of spatial heterogeneity in lung cancer. Study results and caveats: Expanded alpha and beta TCR counts within tumors tracked tumor mutation counts.

TCRdb used MiXCR to reprocess the 5' RACE reads, holding one entry per CDR3 protein. The sample has several thousand distinct CDR3 sequences, 8% to 9.5% seen once. Their target antigens are unknown. The time point here: sample taken at primary tumor resection. The material was lung tumor tissue, obtained at surgery. The receptor set was obtained from a male donor with early-stage non-small cell lung cancer.

This clonotype was seen repeatedly, ten times or more. V is TRBV9 and J is TRBJ2-5; TRBD1 matches at 9 bases. There are 16 residues in the CDR3. The germline V gene encodes CDR1 SGDLS and CDR2 YYNGEE. V shed 0 bases, J shed 3 bases, and the junction held 6 bases outside the gene matches. The CDR3 coding sequence is TGTGCCAGCAGCGTAGACGGCACAGGGGGCGAAGAGACCCAGTACTTC. Its protein is CASSVDGTGGEETQYF.

The table lists this clonotype with many counts. The chain is built from TRBV5-1 and TRBJ1-4; tentatively, D is TRBD1 (5 bases). V shed 5 bases and J shed 5 bases, with 25 bases lying between them. The CDR3 has 18 residues. Germline V gene sequence: CDR1 SGHRS, CDR2 YFSETQ. CDR3: CASRPGTKVILENEKLFF. CDR3 coding DNA: TGCGCCAGCAGACCCGGGACGAAGGTAATTTTGGAGAATGAAAAACTGTTTTTT.

This clonotype has at least ten counts. J is TRBJ1-2 and V is TRBV6-5; TRBD1 might be the D (5 bases). CDR1 MNHEY and CDR2 SVGAGI come from the germline V gene. The CDR3 is made up of 13 amino acids. V was trimmed by 9 bases and J by 4 bases, leaving 15 bases between them. This CDR3 reads CASSPGEAYGYTF. The DNA for the CDR3 is TGTGCCAGTAGCCCGGGGGAAGCCTATGGCTACACCTTC.

There are many counts of this clonotype. The V and J genes are TRBV7-6 and TRBJ1-5; no definite D call. The germline CDR1 and CDR2 sequences are SGHVS and FNYEAQ. This CDR3 spans 13 amino acids. The V end lost 5 bases, the J end lost 6 bases, and 11 bases lay between the germline ends. CDR3 nucleotides: TGTGCCAGCAGCGGTTCGTTCGGTCAGCCCCAGCATTTT. Amino acid sequence: CASSGSFGQPQHF.

This clonotype was seen repeatedly, ten times or more. This chain connects TRBV20-1 to TRBJ1-6; no clear D gene. This CDR3 comprises 14 residues. In germline, CDR1 is DFQATT, CDR2 SNEGSKA (reference sequence). V was clipped by 0 bases and J by 14 bases, with 17 bases between them. DNA for the CDR3: TGCAGTGCTAGAGATGCCAGTCGACAAGGGACCCTCCACTTT. Translated: CSARDASRQGTLHF.

This chain uses TRBV6-1 with TRBJ2-5; 7 bases align to TRBD2. Germline CDR1 reads MNHNS; CDR2 reads SASEGT. V dropped 7 bases and J dropped 1; count of bases not matched to a gene: 6. The CDR3 extends over 14 amino acids. The CDR3 DNA reads as TGTGCCAGCACCCCGAGGACTAGCCAAGAGACCCAGTACTTC. Protein product: CASTPRTSQETQYF.

Within the sample, this clonotype is medium-sized. This chain joins TRBV5-5 and TRBJ2-1, with 7 nucleotides matching TRBD1. The CDR3 extends over 15 amino acids. J gave up 6 bases and V 4 bases, and 10 bases lay outside the gene matches. Per the germline V gene, CDR1 is SGHKS and CDR2 is YYEKEE (reference sequence). CDR3 in DNA: TGTGCCAGCAGCACGTCTGGGACAGCTCTCAATGAGCAGTTCTTC. It codes for CASSTSGTALNEQFF.

Ten or more counts support this clonotype. This chain connects TRBV19 to TRBJ2-3; no clear D. The germline CDR1 and CDR2 sequences are LNHDA and SQIVND (reference sequence). The germline V and J ends were trimmed by 6 bases and 6 bases, with 13 bases remaining between them. This CDR3 has 13 residues. The CDR3 region is CASRWAVQDTQYF. DNA for the CDR3: TGTGCCAGTAGGTGGGCGGTTCAGGATACGCAGTATTTT.

By sample fraction, this clonotype is medium-sized. The V gene is TRBV2, the J gene TRBJ1-4; TRBD1 might be the D (5 bases). V lost 0 bases to trimming and J lost 7 bases, with 12 bases between them. Germline loops: CDR1 SNHLY, CDR2 FYNNEI. The CDR3 sequence is 15 residues long. In DNA, the CDR3 is TGTGCCAGCAGTGAAGCGCTGGGGCCGGGTGAAAAACTGTTTTTT. Encoded protein: CASSEALGPGEKLFF.

This clonotype appeared many times. This chain joins TRBV20-1 and TRBJ1-2; D uncertain. V lost 0 bases, J lost 4 bases, and 9 bases lay in between. The germline gives CDR1 DFQATT, CDR2 SNEGSKA (reference sequence). There are 13 residues in the CDR3. The CDR3 sequence is CSAREKGFYGYTF. DNA for the CDR3: TGCAGTGCTAGAGAGAAGGGATTCTATGGCTACACCTTC.